One TCR beta chain is described in this entry. The record originates from a study of T-cell reconstitution after alpha-beta-depleted transplantation in children. The germline V gene encodes CDR1 SGHRS and CDR2 YFSETQ. V lost 2 bases to trimming and J lost 4 bases, with 12 bases between them. The CDR3 covers 14 residues. Researchers prepared the TCRbeta library using unique molecular identifiers, the study reports. TCRdb analysed the PCR reads with MiXCR anew, one entry per CDR3 protein. The repertoire holds 400,000 to 500,000 distinct CDR3 sequences, approximately 11% seen once, with nearly 5.5% in the top ten.

The genes are TRBV5-1 and TRBJ2-5, with D tentatively TRBD1 or TRBD2 (6 bases each). This specimen was PBMCs from the stem cell graft donor, taken from the stem cell graft. The receptor's source is a human donor who donated a stem cell graft to a child with acute myeloid leukemia. The CDR3 is CASSFGRGGETQYF. CDR3 DNA: TGCGCCAGCAGCTTTGGCAGGGGAGGAGAGACCCAGTACTTC.